These T cell receptor beta chains were read from a single sample in a study of blood T cell repertoires in COVID-19. Measured with immunoSEQ multiplex PCR; TCRdb has only the in-frame clones, and not every one. The sample lists about 210,000 clones, 70% to 90% seen once, with over 1% in the top ten. Sequenced material: PBMCs or T cells enriched from blood (not recorded which). All receptors derive from a man aged 25-45 years who had recovered from COVID-19. The CDR3 runs from the conserved cysteine through the conserved F or W. A D gene is named only where the DNA matches it firmly. Rows give clone size only sometimes, using once, few, many, or a class for an expanded clone.

TRBV28	TRBJ1-1	few	-	TGTGCCAGCAGTTTAAGGCTGGGAGGCAGGAGCACTGAAGCTTTCTTT	CASSLRLGGRSTEAFF
TRBV7-9	TRBJ1-6	-	TRBD1	TGTGCCAGCAGTCCCGGGACAGGGGGCAATTCACCCCTCCACTTT	CASSPGTGGNSPLHF
TRBV24-1	TRBJ1-2	-	TRBD1	TGTGCCCCCGTTAGGACAGGGTACTCCTATGGCTACACCTTC	CAPVRTGYSYGYTF
TRBV10-1	TRBJ1-5	-	-	TGCGCCACCTCAGCCTGGGGGGATCAGCCCCAGCATTTT	CATSAWGDQPQHF
TRBV30	TRBJ1-6	once	TRBD1	TGTGCCTGGGACCAAGGGACAGGGCTCAATTCACCCCTCCACTTT	CAWDQGTGLNSPLHF
TRBV18	TRBJ1-1	-	-	TGTGCCAGCTCACCAGCGGGGCTGAACACTGAAGCTTTCTTT	CASSPAGLNTEAFF
TRBV4-3	TRBJ2-3	-	-	TGCGCCAGCAGCCACCCTGACAGGGACTCCACAGATACGCAGTATTTT	CASSHPDRDSTDTQYF
TRBV7-2	TRBJ2-1	few	-	TGTGCCAGCAGCTTAGGTCTACCCGAGCAGTTCTTC	CASSLGLPEQFF
TRBV12-3/TRBV12-4	TRBJ1-3	-	-	TGTGCCAGCAGTATAAGCGGAAACACCATATATTTT	CASSISGNTIYF
TRBV19	TRBJ2-3	-	-	TGTGCCAGTAGTGTCCCGGGCGGGGATAGATCAGATACGCAGTATTTT	CASSVPGGDRSDTQYF
TRBV27	TRBJ2-7	-	TRBD2	TGTGCCTCCCGGAGCACCCTCAAAAATAGCGGGAGGGCCTACGAGCAGTACTTC	CASRSTLKNSGRAYEQYF
TRBV19	TRBJ1-2	once	-	TGTGCCAGTAGTATAAAGCCCCGGGATGGCTACACCTTC	CASSIKPRDGYTF
TRBV11-2	TRBJ1-2	-	TRBD1	TGTGCCAGCAGCTTAACCAGGGGGGACTATGGCTACACCTTC	CASSLTRGDYGYTF
TRBV19	TRBJ1-5	-	-	TGTGCCAGTAAAAACAAAAACCACAATCAGCCCCAGCATTTT	CASKNKNHNQPQHF
TRBV19	TRBJ1-1	-	TRBD1	TGTGCCAGTAGTCTCCGGACAGGGACGGGTAACACTGAAGCTTTCTTT	CASSLRTGTGNTEAFF
TRBV29-1	TRBJ2-7	-	-	TGCAGCGTTGGCAGGTCACCTGACGAGCAGTACTTC	CSVGRSPDEQYF
TRBV27	TRBJ2-5	-	TRBD1	TGTGCCAGCAGTTCTGGGACAGGGGGCTGGGAGACCCAGTACTTC	CASSSGTGGWETQYF
TRBV4-3	TRBJ2-3	-	-	TGCGCCAGCAGCCAAGATTACACGAGCACAGATACGCAGTATTTT	CASSQDYTSTDTQYF
TRBV9	TRBJ2-2	-	-	TGTGCCAGCAGCGTAGCACAGGGTAACACCGGGGAGCTGTTTTTT	CASSVAQGNTGELFF
TRBV28	TRBJ2-5	-	TRBD2	TGTGCCAGCAGTTTATGGGTCCTAGCGGGAGGAAAAGAGACCCAGTACTTC	CASSLWVLAGGKETQYF